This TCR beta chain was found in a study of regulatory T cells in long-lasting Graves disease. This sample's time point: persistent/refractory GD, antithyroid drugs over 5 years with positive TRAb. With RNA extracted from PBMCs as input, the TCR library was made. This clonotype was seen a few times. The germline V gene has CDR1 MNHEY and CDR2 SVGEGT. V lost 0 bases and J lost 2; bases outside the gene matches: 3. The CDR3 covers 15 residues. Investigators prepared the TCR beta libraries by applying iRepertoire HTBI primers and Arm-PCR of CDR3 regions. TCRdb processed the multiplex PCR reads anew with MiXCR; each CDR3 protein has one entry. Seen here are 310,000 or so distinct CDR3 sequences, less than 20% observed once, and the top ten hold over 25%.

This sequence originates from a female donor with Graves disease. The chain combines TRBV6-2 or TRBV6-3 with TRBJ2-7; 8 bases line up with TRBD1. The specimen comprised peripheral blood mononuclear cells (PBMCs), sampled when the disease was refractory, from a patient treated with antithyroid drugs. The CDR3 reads CASSYSGTGTYEQYF. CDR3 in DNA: TGTGCCAGCAGTTACTCCGGGACAGGTACCTACGAGCAGTACTTC.